This TCR beta chain was sequenced during a study of T cell repertoires in cytomegalovirus infection. Study summary: Public TCR beta signatures indicated both CMV infection and matching HLA type.

Trimming removed 4 bases from V and 2 bases from J; junction bases left unmatched: 3. Germline V lookup: CDR1 SGHTA, CDR2 FQGNSA. This CDR3 has 14 residues. TCRdb reprocessed the reads with MiXCR, giving one entry per CDR3 protein. The data contain fewer than 250,000 distinct CDR3 sequences, around an eighth of them singletons. There are many counts of this clonotype. J is TRBJ2-3 and V is TRBV7-2, with 7 bases identical to TRBD2. The origin of this receptor is a human donor in good health (CMV status not recorded). Some clones in this sample may be carry-over from other donors' samples. The sequenced sample consisted of PBMCs. CDR3: CASSYGTITDTQYF. The CDR3 DNA sequence: TGTGCCAGCAGCTACGGGACTATCACAGATACGCAGTATTTT.